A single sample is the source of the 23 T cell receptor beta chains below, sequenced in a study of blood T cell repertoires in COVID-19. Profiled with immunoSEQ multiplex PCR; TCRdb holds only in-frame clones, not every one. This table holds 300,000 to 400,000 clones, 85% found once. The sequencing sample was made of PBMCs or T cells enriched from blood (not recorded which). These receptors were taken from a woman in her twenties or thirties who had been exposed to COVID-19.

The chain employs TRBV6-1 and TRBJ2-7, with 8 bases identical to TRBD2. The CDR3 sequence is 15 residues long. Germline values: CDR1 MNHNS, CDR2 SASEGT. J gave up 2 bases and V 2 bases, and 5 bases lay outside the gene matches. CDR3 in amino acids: CASSEYGSGTYEQYF. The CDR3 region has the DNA TGTGCCAGCAGTGAATACGGTAGCGGGACCTACGAGCAGTACTTC.

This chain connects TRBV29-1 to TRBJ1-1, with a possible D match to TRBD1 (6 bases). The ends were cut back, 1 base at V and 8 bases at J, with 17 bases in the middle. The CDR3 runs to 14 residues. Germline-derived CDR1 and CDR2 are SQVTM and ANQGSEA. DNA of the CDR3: TGCAGCGTTGAAGTGTCGGACGGGGGGGGCGAAGCTTTCTTT. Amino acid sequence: CSVEVSDGGGEAFF.

The CDR3 loop is CASSRDRGNQPQHF. Written as DNA, the CDR3 is TGTGCCAGCAGCCGTGACAGGGGCAATCAGCCCCAGCATTTT. V usage is TRBV7-9 and J usage is TRBJ1-5, with 7 nucleotides matching TRBD1. The junction had 3 bases not matched to a gene; V was cut back by 5 bases and J by 2 bases. CDR1 and CDR2 (germline): SEHNR, FQNEAQ (reference sequence). CDR3 length: 14 residues.

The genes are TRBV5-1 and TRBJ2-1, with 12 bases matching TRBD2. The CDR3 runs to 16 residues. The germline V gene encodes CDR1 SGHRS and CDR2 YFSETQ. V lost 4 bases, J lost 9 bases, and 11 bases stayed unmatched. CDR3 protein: CASSPRLAGAVGEQFF. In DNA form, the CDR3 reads TGCGCCAGCAGCCCGCGACTAGCGGGAGCAGTGGGTGAGCAGTTCTTC.

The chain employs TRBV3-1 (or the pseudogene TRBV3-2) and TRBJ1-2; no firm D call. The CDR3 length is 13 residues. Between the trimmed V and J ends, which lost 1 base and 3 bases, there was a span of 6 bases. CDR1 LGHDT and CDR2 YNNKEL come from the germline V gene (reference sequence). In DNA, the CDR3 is TGTGCCAGCAGCCAAGTGGGCCACTATGGCTACACCTTC. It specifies CASSQVGHYGYTF.

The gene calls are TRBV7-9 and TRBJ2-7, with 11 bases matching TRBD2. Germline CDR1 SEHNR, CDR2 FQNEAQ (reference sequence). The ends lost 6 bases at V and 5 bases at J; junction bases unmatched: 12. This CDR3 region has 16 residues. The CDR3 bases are TGTGCCAGCAGTTTTATGAAACTAGCGGGAGTAAACGAGCAGTACTTC. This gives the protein CASSFMKLAGVNEQYF.

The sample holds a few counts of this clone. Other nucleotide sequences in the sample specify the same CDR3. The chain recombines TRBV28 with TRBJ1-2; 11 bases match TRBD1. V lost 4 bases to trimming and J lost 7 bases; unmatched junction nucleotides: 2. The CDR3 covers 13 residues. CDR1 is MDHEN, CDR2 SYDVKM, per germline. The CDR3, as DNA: TGTGCCAGCAGTTCGGGACAGGGGGGTGGCTACACCTTC. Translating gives CASSSGQGGGYTF.

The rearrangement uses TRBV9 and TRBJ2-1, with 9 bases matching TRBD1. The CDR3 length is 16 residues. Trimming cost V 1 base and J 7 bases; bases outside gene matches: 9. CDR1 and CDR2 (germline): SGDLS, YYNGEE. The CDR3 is CASSVPGQGVSNEQFF. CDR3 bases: TGTGCCAGCAGCGTACCGGGACAGGGAGTAAGTAATGAGCAGTTCTTC.

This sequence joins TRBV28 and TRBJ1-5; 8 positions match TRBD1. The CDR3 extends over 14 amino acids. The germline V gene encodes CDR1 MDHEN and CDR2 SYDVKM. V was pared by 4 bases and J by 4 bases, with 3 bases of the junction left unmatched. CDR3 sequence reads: CASSYGQGNQPQHF. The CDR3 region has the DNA TGTGCCAGCAGTTATGGACAGGGAAATCAGCCCCAGCATTTT.

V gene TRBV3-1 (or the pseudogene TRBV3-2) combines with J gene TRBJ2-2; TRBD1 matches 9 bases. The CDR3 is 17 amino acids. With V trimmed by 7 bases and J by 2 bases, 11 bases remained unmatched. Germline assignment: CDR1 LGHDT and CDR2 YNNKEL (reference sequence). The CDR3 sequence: CASTYRPGQGNTGELFF. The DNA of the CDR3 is TGTGCCAGCACCTATCGTCCGGGACAGGGTAACACCGGGGAGCTGTTTTTT.

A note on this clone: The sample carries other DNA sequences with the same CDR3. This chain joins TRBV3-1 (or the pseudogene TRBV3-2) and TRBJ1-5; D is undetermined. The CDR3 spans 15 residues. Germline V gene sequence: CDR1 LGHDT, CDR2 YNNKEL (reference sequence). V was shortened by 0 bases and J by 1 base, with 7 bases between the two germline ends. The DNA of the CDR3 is TGTGCCAGCAGCCAAGATACACAAAGCAATCAGCCCCAGCATTTT. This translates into CASSQDTQSNQPQHF.

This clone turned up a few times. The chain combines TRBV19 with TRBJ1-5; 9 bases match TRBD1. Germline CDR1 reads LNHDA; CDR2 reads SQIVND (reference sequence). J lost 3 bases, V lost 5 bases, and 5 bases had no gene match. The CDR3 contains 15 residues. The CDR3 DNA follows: TGTGCCAGTAGTCCGGGACAGGGCCCCAATCAGCCCCAGCATTTT. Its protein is CASSPGQGPNQPQHF.

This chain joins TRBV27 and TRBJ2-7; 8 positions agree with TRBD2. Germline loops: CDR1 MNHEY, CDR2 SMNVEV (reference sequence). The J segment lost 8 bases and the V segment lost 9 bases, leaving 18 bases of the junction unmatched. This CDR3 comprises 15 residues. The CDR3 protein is CASLALRAGETKQYF. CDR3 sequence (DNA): TGTGCCAGTCTCGCCCTTCGAGCGGGAGAAACGAAGCAGTACTTC.

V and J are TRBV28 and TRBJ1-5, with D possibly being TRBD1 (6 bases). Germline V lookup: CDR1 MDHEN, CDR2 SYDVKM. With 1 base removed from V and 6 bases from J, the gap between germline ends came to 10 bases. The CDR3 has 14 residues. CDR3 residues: CASSLYRDSQPQHF. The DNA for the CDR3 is TGTGCCAGCAGTTTATACAGGGATTCTCAGCCCCAGCATTTT. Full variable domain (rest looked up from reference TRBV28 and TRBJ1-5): DVKVTQSSRYLVKRTGEKVFLECVQDMDHENMFWYRQDPGLGLRLIYFSYDVKMKEKGDIPEGYSVSREKKERFSLILESASTNQTSMYLCASSLYRDSQPQHFGDGTRLSIL.

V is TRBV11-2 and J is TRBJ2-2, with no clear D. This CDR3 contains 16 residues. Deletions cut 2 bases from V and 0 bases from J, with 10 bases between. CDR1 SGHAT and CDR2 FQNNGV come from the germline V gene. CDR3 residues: CASSLPAATNTGELFF. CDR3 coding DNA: TGTGCCAGCAGCTTACCGGCGGCAACGAACACCGGGGAGCTGTTTTTT.

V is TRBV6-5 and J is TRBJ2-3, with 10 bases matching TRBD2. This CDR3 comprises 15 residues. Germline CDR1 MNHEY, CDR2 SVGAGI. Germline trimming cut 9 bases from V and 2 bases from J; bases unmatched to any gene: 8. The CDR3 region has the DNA TGTGCCAGTTCTATAGCGGGAGGACTCACAGATACGCAGTATTTT. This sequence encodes CASSIAGGLTDTQYF.

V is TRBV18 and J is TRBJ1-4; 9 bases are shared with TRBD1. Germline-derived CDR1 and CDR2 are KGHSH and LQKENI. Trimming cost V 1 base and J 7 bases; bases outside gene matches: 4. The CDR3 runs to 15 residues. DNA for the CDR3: TGTGCCAGCTCACCACGGGACAGGGTTGGTGAAAAACTGTTTTTT. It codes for CASSPRDRVGEKLFF.

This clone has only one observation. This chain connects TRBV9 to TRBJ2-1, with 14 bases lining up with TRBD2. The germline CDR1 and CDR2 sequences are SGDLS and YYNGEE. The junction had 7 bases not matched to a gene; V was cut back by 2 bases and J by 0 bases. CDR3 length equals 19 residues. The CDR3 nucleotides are TGTGCCAGCAGCGTGGGACTAGCGGGAGCACGAAGCTCCTACAATGAGCAGTTCTTC. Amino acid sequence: CASSVGLAGARSSYNEQFF.

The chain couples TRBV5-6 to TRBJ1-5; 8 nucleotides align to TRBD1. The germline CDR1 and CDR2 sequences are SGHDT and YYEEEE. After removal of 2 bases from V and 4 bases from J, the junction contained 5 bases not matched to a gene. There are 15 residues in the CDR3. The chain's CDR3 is CASSFSGQVNQPQHF. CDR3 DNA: TGTGCCAGCAGCTTCTCGGGACAGGTGAATCAGCCCCAGCATTTT.

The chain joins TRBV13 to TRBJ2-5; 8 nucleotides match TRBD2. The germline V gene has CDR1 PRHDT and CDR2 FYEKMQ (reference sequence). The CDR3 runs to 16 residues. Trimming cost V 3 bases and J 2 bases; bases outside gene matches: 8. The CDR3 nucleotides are TGTGCCAGCAGCTTTACAGCGGGGGATTTACAAGAGACCCAGTACTTC. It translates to CASSFTAGDLQETQYF.

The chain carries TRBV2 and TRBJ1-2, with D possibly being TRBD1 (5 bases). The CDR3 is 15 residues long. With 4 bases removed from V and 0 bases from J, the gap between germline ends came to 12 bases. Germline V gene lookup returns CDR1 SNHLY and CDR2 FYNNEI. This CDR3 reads CASSVRTGSNYGYTF. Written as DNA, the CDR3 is TGTGCCAGCAGTGTTCGAACAGGCTCTAACTATGGCTACACCTTC. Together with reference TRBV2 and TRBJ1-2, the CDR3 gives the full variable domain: EPEVTQTPSHQVTQMGQEVILRCVPISNHLYFYWYRQILGQKVEFLVSFYNNEISEKSEIFDDQFSVERPDGSNFTLKIRSTKLEDSAMYFCASSVRTGSNYGYTFGSGTRLTVV.

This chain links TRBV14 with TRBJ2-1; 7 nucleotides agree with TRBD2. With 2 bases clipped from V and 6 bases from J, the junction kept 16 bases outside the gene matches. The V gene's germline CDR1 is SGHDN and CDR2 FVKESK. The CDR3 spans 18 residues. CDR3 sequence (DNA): TGTGCCAGCAGCCAAAATCGACTAGCTGGACCGAGGTTCAATGAGCAGTTCTTC. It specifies CASSQNRLAGPRFNEQFF.

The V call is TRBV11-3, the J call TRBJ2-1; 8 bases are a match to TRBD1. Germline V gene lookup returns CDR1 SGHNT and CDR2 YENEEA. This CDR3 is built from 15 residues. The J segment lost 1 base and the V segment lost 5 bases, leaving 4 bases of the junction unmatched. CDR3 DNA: TGTGCCAGCAGCCCCAGACAGGGGTCCTACAATGAGCAGTTCTTC. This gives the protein CASSPRQGSYNEQFF.